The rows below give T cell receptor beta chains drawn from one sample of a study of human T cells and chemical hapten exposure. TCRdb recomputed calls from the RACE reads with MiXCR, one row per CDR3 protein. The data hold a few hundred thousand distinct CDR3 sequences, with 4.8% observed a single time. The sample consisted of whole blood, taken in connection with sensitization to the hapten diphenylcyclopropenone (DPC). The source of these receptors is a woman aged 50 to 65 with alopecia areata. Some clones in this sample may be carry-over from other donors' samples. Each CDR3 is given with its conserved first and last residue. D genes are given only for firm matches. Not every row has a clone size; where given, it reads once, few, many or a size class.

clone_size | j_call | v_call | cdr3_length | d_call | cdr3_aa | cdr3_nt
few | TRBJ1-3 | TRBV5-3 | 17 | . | CARSSKSKGNSGNTIYF | TGTGCCAGAAGCTCGAAATCAAAAGGGAATTCTGGAAACACCATATATTTT
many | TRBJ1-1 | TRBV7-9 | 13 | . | CASSLVMNTEAFF | TGTGCCAGCAGCTTAGTTATGAACACTGAAGCTTTCTTT
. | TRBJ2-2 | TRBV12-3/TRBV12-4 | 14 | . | CASSPPGGGGELFF | TGTGCCAGCAGTCCCCCCGGGGGAGGCGGGGAGCTGTTTTTT
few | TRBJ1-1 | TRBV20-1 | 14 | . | CSASPGRWVAEAFF | TGCAGTGCTAGTCCGGGACGGTGGGTCGCTGAAGCTTTCTTT
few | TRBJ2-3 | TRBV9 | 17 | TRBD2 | CASSISGSALSADTQYF | TGTGCCAGCAGCATCAGCGGGAGTGCCCTATCCGCAGATACGCAGTATTTT
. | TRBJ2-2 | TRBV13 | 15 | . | CASSLRGWGTGELFF | TGTGCCAGCAGCCTCAGGGGATGGGGCACCGGGGAGCTGTTTTTT
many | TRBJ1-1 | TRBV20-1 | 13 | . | CSAAQIRDTEAFF | TGCAGTGCCGCGCAGATCCGGGACACTGAAGCTTTCTTT
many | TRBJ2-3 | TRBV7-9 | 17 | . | CASSLVQGARRTDTQYF | TGTGCCAGCAGCTTAGTCCAGGGCGCGCGCCGCACAGATACGCAGTATTTT
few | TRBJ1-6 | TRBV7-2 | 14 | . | CASSRDTDNSPLHF | TGTGCCAGCAGCCGGGACACGGATAATTCACCCCTCCACTTT
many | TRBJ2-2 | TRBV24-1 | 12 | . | CATSGNTGELFF | TGTGCCACCAGCGGGAACACCGGGGAGCTGTTTTTT
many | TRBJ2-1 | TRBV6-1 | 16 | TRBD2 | CASSEGLAGGYNEQFF | TGTGCCAGCAGTGAAGGACTAGCGGGAGGGTACAATGAGCAGTTCTTC
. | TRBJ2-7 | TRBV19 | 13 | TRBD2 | CASSSGSWNEQYF | TGTGCCAGTAGTAGCGGGAGTTGGAACGAGCAGTACTTC
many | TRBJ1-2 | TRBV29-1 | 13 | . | CSVPIRRNYGYTF | TGCAGCGTTCCTATCCGACGGAACTATGGCTACACCTTC